A selection of T cell receptor beta chains follows, all from one sample in a study of T cells after yellow fever vaccination. TCRdb recomputed calls from the 5' RACE reads with MiXCR, one row per CDR3 protein. This sample yields 230,000 or so distinct CDR3 sequences, of which about 3.7% are seen a single time; under 20% belongs to the top ten. This specimen was PBMCs, taken 15 days after the yellow fever booster vaccination. The receptors originated from a man aged 18 to 29 who received the YFV17D yellow fever vaccine. The CDR3 runs from the conserved cysteine through the conserved F or W. The D gene is left open where the match is weak. The size field reads once, few, many, or a class for an expanded clone.

>14|TRBJ1-4|-|TRBV12-3/TRBV12-4|many
CASSQTGLNEKLFF
TGTGCCAGCAGTCAAACAGGACTCAATGAAAAACTGTTTTTT
>16|TRBJ2-5|TRBD2|TRBV5-6|many
CASSALSGGAQETQYF
TGTGCCAGCAGCGCCCTTAGCGGGGGGGCCCAAGAGACCCAGTACTTC
>14|TRBJ2-5|TRBD2|TRBV7-7|many
CASSARGKQETQYF
TGTGCTAGCAGCGCGCGGGGGAAACAAGAGACCCAGTACTTC
>16|TRBJ2-7|TRBD2|TRBV5-1|many
CASSSGPSGGRYEQYF
TGCGCCAGCAGCTCTGGGCCTAGCGGGGGGCGCTACGAGCAGTACTTC
>15|TRBJ2-5|TRBD1|TRBV5-1|many
CASSSGGTGEETQYF
TGCGCCAGCAGCTCGGGCGGGACAGGGGAAGAGACCCAGTACTTC
>16|TRBJ2-3|-|TRBV27|many
CASSPAGPRFTDTQYF
TGTGCCAGCAGTCCCGCGGGACCCCGGTTCACAGATACGCAGTATTTT
>16|TRBJ2-2|-|TRBV5-4|many
CASSLPGVANTGELFF
TGTGCCAGCAGTCTCCCGGGCGTCGCGAACACCGGGGAGCTGTTTTTT
>14|TRBJ2-7|TRBD1|TRBV6-6|many
CASSFDRGPYEQYF
TGTGCCAGCAGCTTCGACAGGGGACCTTACGAGCAGTACTTC
>16|TRBJ1-5|TRBD1|TRBV28|many
CASSLYGTASNQPQHF
TGTGCCAGCAGCCTTTATGGGACAGCTAGCAATCAGCCCCAGCATTTT
>14|TRBJ2-7|-|TRBV5-6|many
CASSLRWTSYEQYF
TGTGCCAGCAGCTTGAGGTGGACGTCCTACGAGCAGTACTTC
>16|TRBJ1-6|TRBD1|TRBV5-1|many
CASSSRPQGANSPLHF
TGCGCCAGCAGCTCCCGACCACAGGGGGCAAACTCACCCCTCCACTTT